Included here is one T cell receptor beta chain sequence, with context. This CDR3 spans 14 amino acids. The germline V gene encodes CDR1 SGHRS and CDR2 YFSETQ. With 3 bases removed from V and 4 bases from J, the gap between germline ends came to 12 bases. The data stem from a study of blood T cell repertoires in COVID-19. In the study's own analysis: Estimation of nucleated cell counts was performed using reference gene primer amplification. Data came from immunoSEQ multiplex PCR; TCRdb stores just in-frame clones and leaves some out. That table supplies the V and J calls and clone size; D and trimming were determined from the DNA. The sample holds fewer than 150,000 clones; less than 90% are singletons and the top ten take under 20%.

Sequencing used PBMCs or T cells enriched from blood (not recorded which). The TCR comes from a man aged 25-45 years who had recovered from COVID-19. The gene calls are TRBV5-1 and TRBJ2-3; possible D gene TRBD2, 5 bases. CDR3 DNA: TGCGCCAGCAGCTCAAGAGGGTTCGCAGATACGCAGTATTTT. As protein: CASSSRGFADTQYF.